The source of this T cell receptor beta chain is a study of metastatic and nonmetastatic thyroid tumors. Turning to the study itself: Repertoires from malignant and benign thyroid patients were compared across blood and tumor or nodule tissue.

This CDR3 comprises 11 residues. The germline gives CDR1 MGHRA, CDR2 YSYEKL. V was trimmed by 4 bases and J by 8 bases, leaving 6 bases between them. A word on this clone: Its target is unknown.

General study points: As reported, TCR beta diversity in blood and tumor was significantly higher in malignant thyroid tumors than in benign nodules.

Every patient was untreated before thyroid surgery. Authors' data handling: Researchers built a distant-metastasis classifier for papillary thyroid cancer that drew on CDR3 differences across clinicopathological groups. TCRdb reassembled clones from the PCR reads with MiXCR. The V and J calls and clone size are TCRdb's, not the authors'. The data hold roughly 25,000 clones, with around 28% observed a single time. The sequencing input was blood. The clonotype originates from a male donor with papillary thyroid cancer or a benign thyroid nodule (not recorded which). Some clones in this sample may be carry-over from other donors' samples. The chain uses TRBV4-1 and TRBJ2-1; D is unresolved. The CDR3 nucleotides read TGCGCCAGCAGCCTCCGTTATGAGCAGTTCTTC. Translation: CASSLRYEQFF.